Listed below are T cell receptor beta chains from one sample, sequenced in a study of blood T cell repertoires in COVID-19. The table came from immunoSEQ multiplex PCR; TCRdb's copy has only in-frame clones and leaves some out. The sample contains around 150,000 clones, roughly 71% of which appear only once. Material: peripheral blood. The receptors stem from a woman older than 75 with acute or convalescent COVID-19. CDR3s include the opening cysteine and the closing phenylalanine or tryptophan. Each record gives: V gene, J gene, clone size, D gene, CDR3 protein, CDR3 DNA. A D gene is named only where the DNA matches it firmly. Rows may omit the clone size; those that give it use once, few, many or a size class.

v_gene: TRBV6-2/TRBV6-3; j_gene: TRBJ2-5; abundance: .; d_gene: .; CDR3aa: CASSPHDTGQETQYF; CDR3nt: TGTGCCAGCAGTCCCCATGATACAGGGCAAGAGACCCAGTACTTC
v_gene: TRBV18; j_gene: TRBJ1-3; abundance: .; d_gene: .; CDR3aa: CASSPLGGSGNTIYF; CDR3nt: TGTGCCAGCTCACCTTTAGGGGGCTCTGGAAACACCATATATTTT
v_gene: TRBV30; j_gene: TRBJ1-1; abundance: .; d_gene: .; CDR3aa: CAWSSPGGEAFF; CDR3nt: TGTGCCTGGAGTTCCCCGGGGGGAGAAGCTTTCTTT
v_gene: TRBV7-2; j_gene: TRBJ1-3; abundance: .; d_gene: .; CDR3aa: CASSLSAGRSGNTIYF; CDR3nt: TGTGCCAGCAGCTTATCTGCAGGGAGGTCAGGAAACACCATATATTTT
v_gene: TRBV9; j_gene: TRBJ1-5; abundance: .; d_gene: TRBD1; CDR3aa: CASSASGTGDQPQHF; CDR3nt: TGTGCCAGCAGCGCCTCCGGGACAGGGGATCAGCCCCAGCATTTT
v_gene: TRBV25-1; j_gene: TRBJ2-7; abundance: .; d_gene: TRBD2; CDR3aa: CASSPGTSGRLLGEQYF; CDR3nt: TGTGCCAGCAGTCCCGGGACTAGCGGGAGGTTATTGGGGGAGCAGTACTTC
v_gene: TRBV9; j_gene: TRBJ2-1; abundance: .; d_gene: TRBD2; CDR3aa: CASSVVGGSYNEQFF; CDR3nt: TGTGCCAGCAGCGTAGTCGGGGGGTCCTACAATGAGCAGTTCTTC
v_gene: TRBV7-6; j_gene: TRBJ1-2; abundance: .; d_gene: TRBD1; CDR3aa: CASSYNTGTGGYGYTF; CDR3nt: TGTGCCAGCAGCTATAATACCGGGACAGGGGGCTATGGCTACACCTTC
v_gene: TRBV18; j_gene: TRBJ1-4; abundance: .; d_gene: TRBD1; CDR3aa: CASSLGQGGEKLFF; CDR3nt: TGTGCCAGCTCACTGGGACAGGGTGGTGAAAAACTGTTTTTT
v_gene: TRBV7-9; j_gene: TRBJ1-1; abundance: .; d_gene: .; CDR3aa: CASSLVQFGEAFF; CDR3nt: TGTGCCAGCAGCTTGGTGCAGTTTGGTGAAGCTTTCTTT
v_gene: TRBV14; j_gene: TRBJ2-2; abundance: .; d_gene: .; CDR3aa: CASSRTGELFF; CDR3nt: TGTGCCAGCAGTCGCACCGGGGAGCTGTTTTTT
v_gene: TRBV6-5; j_gene: TRBJ2-7; abundance: .; d_gene: .; CDR3aa: CASSRSYGDYEQYF; CDR3nt: TGTGCCAGCAGCCGAAGTTACGGTGACTACGAGCAGTACTTC
v_gene: TRBV19; j_gene: TRBJ2-3; abundance: .; d_gene: TRBD2; CDR3aa: CASSSRTSPTTDTQYF; CDR3nt: TGTGCCAGTAGTTCGAGGACTAGCCCTACCACAGATACGCAGTATTTT
v_gene: TRBV2; j_gene: TRBJ2-1; abundance: once; d_gene: .; CDR3aa: CASSVRTDYNEQFF; CDR3nt: TGTGCCAGCAGTGTGAGGACAGACTACAATGAGCAGTTCTTC